The present T cell receptor (beta chain) was sequenced within a study of T cell repertoires in cytomegalovirus infection. Turning to this clonotype: As yet, its antigen is unknown.

Study-level findings and limits: Dominating the ex vivo response were TCR beta clonotypes that were CMV-specific and HLA-C-restricted.

MiXCR, run by TCRdb on the reads, gives a single entry per CDR3 protein. The sample lists some 170,000 distinct CDR3 sequences; 17% were seen once. What was sequenced was CD8+ T cells from PBMCs. The source is a human donor in good health (CMV status not recorded). Some clones in this sample may be carry-over from other donors' samples.

The CDR3 nucleotides read TGTGCCAGCAGGGTTAAGAGCACAGATACGCAGTATTTT. Protein product: CASRVKSTDTQYF. The chain combines TRBV6-2 or TRBV6-3 with TRBJ2-3; D is undetermined. CDR3 size: 13 residues. The germline V and J ends were trimmed by 6 bases and 0 bases, with 7 bases remaining between them. Germline V lookup: CDR1 MNHEY, CDR2 SVGEGT.